One and the same sample provided the 15 T cell receptor beta chains below, sequenced in a study of T-cell reconstitution after alpha-beta-depleted transplantation in children. Construction of the TCRbeta library involved unique molecular identifiers. TCRdb reanalysed the PCR reads using MiXCR and keeps one entry per CDR3 protein. The sample includes tens of thousands of distinct CDR3 sequences, 4.9% of them seen just once. This material consisted of PBMCs, mostly from graft donor cells, taken 180 days after TCRalphabeta/CD19-depleted stem cell transplant. These receptors came from a boy under two years old who had a stem cell transplant for acute myeloid leukemia, so the T cells may come from the graft donor.

This clonotype was counted ten times or more. The CDR3 reads CSALQGYNQPQHF. The CDR3 coding sequence is TGCAGTGCACTCCAGGGGTACAATCAGCCCCAGCATTTT. V usage is TRBV20-1 and J usage is TRBJ1-5; TRBD1 might be the D (6 bases). In germline, CDR1 is DFQATT, CDR2 SNEGSKA (reference sequence). V was clipped by 6 bases and J by 3 bases, with 12 bases between them. CDR3 size: 13 residues.

This clonotype was seen many times. J is TRBJ2-2 and V is TRBV7-8, with D tentatively TRBD1 (6 bases). This CDR3 spans 17 amino acids. Between the trimmed V and J ends, which lost 4 bases and 0 bases, there was a span of 15 bases. Germline CDR1 reads SGHVS; CDR2 reads FQNEAQ. The CDR3 DNA reads TGTGCCAGCAGCTCCACCAGGGGACCTACGAACACCGGGGAGCTGTTTTTT. Encoded protein: CASSSTRGPTNTGELFF.

This clonotype appeared many times. V is TRBV2 and J is TRBJ2-5; tentatively, D is TRBD1 (6 bases). The CDR3 runs 16 residues. CDR1 is SNHLY and CDR2 is FYNNEI in the germline V gene. The V gene lost 3 bases and the J gene lost 0 bases, with 14 bases spanning the gap. Written as DNA, the CDR3 is TGTGCCAGCAGTGACCCCGACAGGACGTACCAAGAGACCCAGTACTTC. Amino acids: CASSDPDRTYQETQYF. The variable domain in full, completed from reference TRBV2 and TRBJ2-5, reads EPEVTQTPSHQVTQMGQEVILRCVPISNHLYFYWYRQILGQKVEFLVSFYNNEISEKSEIFDDQFSVERPDGSNFTLKIRSTKLEDSAMYFCASSDPDRTYQETQYFGPGTRLLVL.

This clonotype has at least ten counts. V and J are TRBV6-6 and TRBJ1-2; D may be TRBD1 (6 bases). Trimming stripped 7 bases from V and 5 bases from J, with 14 bases between. The germline CDR1 and CDR2 sequences are MNHNY and SVGAGI (reference sequence). The CDR3 is 13 residues long. The CDR3, as DNA: TGTGCCAGCACGAACAGGGTAGTATATGGCTACACCTTC. Translating gives CASTNRVVYGYTF.

The table lists this clonotype with many counts. V is TRBV12-3 or TRBV12-4 and J is TRBJ2-7, with a possible D match to TRBD2 (5 bases). The CDR3 totals 14 residues. The ends were cut back, 7 bases at V and 6 bases at J, with 19 bases in the middle. DNA of the CDR3: TGTGCCAGCAAAATTCGGGTGGCGAGCGGCGAGCAGTACTTC. Translation gives CASKIRVASGEQYF.

This clonotype was found many times. The chain uses TRBV30 and TRBJ1-2; unclear D gene. Germline-derived CDR1 and CDR2 are GTSNPN and SVGIG (reference sequence). Trimming removed 1 base from V and 8 bases from J, with 8 bases in between. The CDR3 has 11 residues. The CDR3 region is CAWSAYRGYTF. The DNA for the CDR3 is TGTGCCTGGAGTGCATACCGGGGCTACACCTTC.

This clonotype appeared many times. The chain carries TRBV5-1 and TRBJ2-3; D is perhaps TRBD2 (6 bases). Trimming pared 0 bases from V and 6 bases from J, leaving 17 bases between. CDR3 length equals 16 residues. The germline CDR1 and CDR2 sequences are SGHRS and YFSETQ. The CDR3 bases are TGCGCCAGCAGCTTGGTGGCGGGGATGGGATGGGATACGCAGTATTTT. Residues: CASSLVAGMGWDTQYF.

The table lists this clonotype with many counts. This chain uses TRBV7-9 with TRBJ2-1, with 8 bases lining up with TRBD1. Germline V lookup: CDR1 SEHNR, CDR2 FQNEAQ (reference sequence). Trimming took 4 bases from V and 7 from J; bases not matched to a gene: 6. This CDR3 spans 14 amino acids. In DNA, the CDR3 is TGTGCCAGCAGCTCCCACAGGGGGGCGAATGAGCAGTTCTTC. It is translated as CASSSHRGANEQFF.

This clonotype was seen ten or more times. The V call is TRBV11-2, the J call TRBJ2-6, with D possibly matching TRBD1 (6 bases). V was trimmed by 3 bases and J by 4 bases, leaving 10 bases between them. The germline CDR1 and CDR2 sequences are SGHAT and FQNNGV. The CDR3 runs 15 residues. The CDR3 DNA follows: TGTGCCAGCAGCTTTTCAGGGGCCGGGGCCAACGTCCTGACTTTC. Translation: CASSFSGAGANVLTF.

This clonotype was seen ten or more times. The chain joins TRBV5-1 to TRBJ2-5; the D gene is possibly TRBD1 (7 bases). Germline CDR1 is SGHRS and CDR2 is YFSETQ. The germline V and J ends were trimmed by 2 bases and 2 bases, with 16 bases remaining between them. This CDR3 has 16 amino acids. CDR3 coding DNA: TGCGCCAGCAGCTTTCGACAGGGAGGACGACAAGAGACCCAGTACTTC. This codes for CASSFRQGGRQETQYF.

This clonotype was found many times. This chain joins TRBV7-2 and TRBJ2-3; 10 nucleotides agree with TRBD2. The CDR3 spans 16 residues. With 0 bases clipped from V and 1 base from J, the junction kept 1 base outside the gene matches. The germline V gene encodes CDR1 SGHTA and CDR2 FQGNSA. The CDR3, as DNA: TGTGCCAGCAGCTTAGCGGGGACTAGCGGCACAGATACGCAGTATTTT. This translates into CASSLAGTSGTDTQYF. Using reference TRBV7-2 and TRBJ2-3 for the parts outside the CDR3, the full variable domain is GAGVSQSPSNKVTEKGKDVELRCDPISGHTALYWYRQSLGQGLEFLIYFQGNSAPDKSGLPSDRFSAERTGGSVSTLTIQRTQQEDSAVYLCASSLAGTSGTDTQYFGPGTRLTVL.

The chain combines TRBV11-2 with TRBJ2-2, with 10 bases identical to TRBD2. From germline, CDR1 is SGHAT and CDR2 FQNNGV. There are 19 residues in the CDR3. Unmatched junction bases numbered 17, after V lost 5 bases and J lost 5 bases. This chain's CDR3 is CASSRKGLRTSGVTGELFF. CDR3 bases: TGTGCCAGCAGCAGAAAGGGACTGCGGACTAGCGGTGTTACCGGGGAGCTGTTTTTT.

This clonotype was found many times. The chain employs TRBV30 and TRBJ1-5; no reliable D call. The CDR3 is 13 amino acids. Germline V gene lookup returns CDR1 GTSNPN and CDR2 SVGIG (reference sequence). V was shortened by 5 bases and J by 4 bases, with 12 bases between the two germline ends. The CDR3 sequence is CAWDPGPNQPQHF. CDR3 DNA sequence: TGTGCCTGGGACCCTGGGCCTAATCAGCCCCAGCATTTT.

This clonotype was counted at least ten times. The rearrangement links TRBV5-6 to TRBJ2-5, with 8 bases aligning to TRBD2. Germline CDR1 is SGHDT and CDR2 is YYEEEE. V trimming: 0 bases; J trimming: 4 bases; junction bases outside the gene matches: 8. The CDR3 runs to 16 residues. The CDR3 spells CASSLGPGGPGETQYF. CDR3 sequence (DNA): TGTGCCAGCAGCTTGGGACCGGGGGGGCCCGGAGAGACCCAGTACTTC. Full variable domain (missing parts from reference TRBV5-6 and TRBJ2-5): DAGVTQSPTHLIKTRGQQVTLRCSPKSGHDTVSWYQQALGQGPQFIFQYYEEEERQRGNFPDRFSGHQFPNYSSELNVNALLLGDSALYLCASSLGPGGPGETQYFGPGTRLLVL.

This clonotype was recorded many times. The rearrangement joins TRBV12-3 or TRBV12-4 to TRBJ2-1; possibly TRBD1 or TRBD2 for D (5 bases each). With 3 bases removed from V and 7 bases from J, the gap between germline ends came to 7 bases. This CDR3 has 12 residues. CDR3 sequence: CASSFWGNEQFF. Here the CDR3 DNA reads TGTGCCAGCAGTTTTTGGGGGAATGAGCAGTTCTTC.